A selection of T cell receptor beta chains follows, all from one sample in a study of OX40 agonist ivuxolimab in advanced cancers. Generated by immunoSEQ multiplex PCR, the TCRdb table keeps only in-frame clones and is missing some. This sample has 65,000 to 100,000 clones; 90% occur once, and the top ten carry 0.33%. Sequences were derived from CD4+ or CD8+ T cells sorted from blood, sampled in a trial of the OX40 agonist ivuxolimab. The receptors were sampled from an adult with an advanced solid tumor such as melanoma, head and neck, liver or kidney cancer. CDR3s include the opening cysteine and the closing phenylalanine or tryptophan. A D gene is named only where the DNA matches it firmly. A clone size is listed for some rows: how often the clone was seen (once, few, many), or a class if it is expanded.

D gene	V gene	J gene	clone size	CDR3 protein	CDR3 DNA
-	TRBV5-1	TRBJ1-1	-	CASSLGPGRDTEAFF	TGCGCCAGCAGCTTGGGCCCAGGAAGAGACACTGAAGCTTTCTTT
-	TRBV18	TRBJ1-1	-	CASSPPVQGKVNTEAFF	TGTGCCAGCTCACCACCGGTTCAGGGGAAAGTGAACACTGAAGCTTTCTTT
-	TRBV2	TRBJ1-1	few	CASKPGRDTEAFF	TGTGCCAGCAAGCCCGGGAGGGATACTGAAGCTTTCTTT
-	TRBV19	TRBJ1-4	once	CASRDSPNEKLFF	TGTGCCAGTAGGGACAGTCCTAATGAAAAACTGTTTTTT
-	TRBV6-6	TRBJ2-1	-	CASRPPGLGYNEQFF	TGTGCCAGCAGACCCCCTGGGCTAGGCTACAATGAGCAGTTCTTC
-	TRBV16	TRBJ1-6	once	CASSQSRTYNSPLHF	TGTGCCAGCAGCCAATCCCGGACCTATAATTCACCCCTCCACTTT
-	TRBV6-5	TRBJ2-5	-	CASRRQILQETQYF	TGTGCCAGCAGAAGACAGATTCTACAAGAGACCCAGTACTTC
-	TRBV7-6	TRBJ1-4	-	CASSLDPTDEKLFF	TGTGCCAGCAGCTTAGACCCGACAGATGAAAAACTGTTTTTT
-	TRBV18	TRBJ2-3	-	CATRRPGDGYADTQYF	TGTGCCACGCGAAGGCCGGGAGATGGATATGCAGATACGCAGTATTTT
TRBD1	TRBV18	TRBJ2-2	-	CASSSGTGASGELFF	TGTGCCAGCTCCTCCGGGACAGGGGCTTCCGGGGAGCTGTTTTTT
-	TRBV10-1	TRBJ2-5	-	CASSERLEETQYF	TGCGCCAGCAGTGAGAGGCTGGAAGAGACCCAGTACTTC
TRBD1	TRBV19	TRBJ1-5	few	CASSIFLGQGFNQPQHF	TGTGCCAGTAGTATTTTTCTGGGACAGGGCTTCAATCAGCCCCAGCATTTT
TRBD1	TRBV18	TRBJ1-2	-	CASSPGTGEGYTF	TGTGCCAGCTCACCCGGGACAGGGGAAGGCTACACCTTC
-	TRBV29-1	TRBJ2-1	-	CSARGDNEQFF	TGCAGCGCCAGGGGGGACAATGAGCAGTTCTTC
-	TRBV28	TRBJ2-2	-	CASSRYTGELFF	TGTGCCAGCAGCCGATACACCGGGGAGCTGTTTTTT
-	TRBV7-2	TRBJ2-2	-	CASSDPRGAGELFF	TGTGCCAGCAGCGATCCAAGGGGCGCCGGGGAGCTGTTTTTT
-	TRBV19	TRBJ1-3	-	CASSPPTAGNTIYF	TGTGCCAGTAGTCCACCGACAGCAGGAAACACCATATATTTT
-	TRBV18	TRBJ1-2	once	CASSPDRVYGYTF	TGTGCCAGCTCACCGGACCGGGTTTATGGCTACACCTTC
-	TRBV5-1	TRBJ2-3	-	CASSLVSENTDTQYF	TGCGCCAGCAGCTTGGTCAGCGAGAACACAGATACGCAGTATTTT
TRBD2	TRBV6-1	TRBJ2-1	-	CASRDLAGGPNEQFF	TGTGCCAGCAGGGACCTAGCGGGGGGGCCGAATGAGCAGTTCTTC
-	TRBV5-4	TRBJ2-3	-	CASSLEGGWNTQYF	TGTGCCAGCAGCTTGGAGGGGGGCTGGAATACGCAGTATTTT
-	TRBV18	TRBJ2-6	-	CASSPRHQPSGANVLTF	TGTGCCAGCTCACCACGGCATCAGCCCTCTGGGGCCAACGTCCTGACTTTC
-	TRBV27	TRBJ1-5	-	CASAGASGGGQPQHF	TGTGCCAGCGCTGGTGCCTCAGGAGGGGGTCAGCCCCAGCATTTT
-	TRBV18	TRBJ2-5	-	CASSSGEETQYF	TGTGCCAGCTCATCGGGGGAGGAGACCCAGTACTTC
-	TRBV5-1	TRBJ2-3	-	CASSLEGLDTQYF	TGCGCCAGCAGCTTGGAGGGGCTAGATACGCAGTATTTT
-	TRBV14	TRBJ1-4	-	CASSQSKEKLFF	TGTGCCAGCAGCCAATCGAAGGAAAAACTGTTTTTT
TRBD2	TRBV28	TRBJ2-1	-	CASSLTSGGRNEQFF	TGTGCCAGCAGCCTAACTAGCGGGGGGCGGAATGAGCAGTTCTTC
-	TRBV6-1	TRBJ2-7	once	CASSDEGPSYEQYF	TGTGCCAGCAGTGATGAGGGCCCGTCCTACGAGCAGTACTTC
TRBD1	TRBV13	TRBJ2-2	-	CASSLGDRGSGELFF	TGTGCCAGCAGCTTAGGGGACAGGGGCTCCGGGGAGCTGTTTTTT
-	TRBV29-1	TRBJ2-7	-	CSVDPKKLGEQYF	TGCAGCGTTGACCCTAAAAAGCTGGGCGAGCAGTACTTC
-	TRBV18	TRBJ1-3	-	CASSPPGDSGNTIYF	TGTGCCAGCTCACCACCGGGGGACTCTGGAAACACCATATATTTT
-	TRBV29-1	TRBJ1-4	-	CSVVGNNEKLFF	TGCAGCGTTGTCGGGAATAATGAAAAACTGTTTTTT
TRBD1	TRBV18	TRBJ1-2	-	CASSQDRGGAYGYTF	TGTGCCAGCTCACAGGACAGGGGCGGTGCCTATGGCTACACCTTC
-	TRBV2	TRBJ1-1	-	CARNRQEDLMNTEAFF	TGTGCCAGAAACCGACAGGAGGACCTAATGAACACTGAAGCTTTCTTT
-	TRBV18	TRBJ1-1	-	CASSPIPPDAGTEAFF	TGTGCCAGCTCACCAATCCCCCCAGATGCAGGTACTGAAGCTTTCTTT
-	TRBV19	TRBJ2-3	-	CASSRQAEDTQYF	TGTGCCAGTAGTCGGCAGGCGGAAGATACGCAGTATTTT
TRBD1	TRBV2	TRBJ2-3	-	CASRLTGLGTDTQYF	TGTGCCAGCAGGTTGACAGGGTTGGGCACAGATACGCAGTATTTT